Included here is one T cell receptor beta chain sequence, with context. Its antigen is still unknown. The test was conducted at deep level. The data were produced by immunoSEQ multiplex PCR, yet TCRdb's version contains in-frame clones alone and is incomplete. Here the sample spans a few million clones, approximately 90% being singletons. The study drew all its donors from Caucasian adults living in Nashville, Tennessee. A split of CD4+ cells into CD45RA+ naive and CD45RA-negative memory subsets was performed. The sample originates from a study of shared clonotypes between healthy human individuals. Study results and limitations: Expectations were that clonotype sharing among donors would be affected by sequencing depth.

The germline V and J ends were trimmed by 7 bases and 4 bases, with 10 bases remaining between them. Germline CDR1 and CDR2: DFQATT and SNEGSKA (reference sequence). CDR3 size: 11 residues. This TCR was recovered from a man aged 18-30 years in good health. Sequences were obtained from naive CD4+ T cells sorted from blood. Described subset: CD45RA+ positively selected. The gene calls are TRBV20-1 and TRBJ1-2; D unresolved. The CDR3, as DNA: TGCAGTGATAGGGAGGGCTATGGCTACACCTTC. Translated, it gives CSDREGYGYTF.